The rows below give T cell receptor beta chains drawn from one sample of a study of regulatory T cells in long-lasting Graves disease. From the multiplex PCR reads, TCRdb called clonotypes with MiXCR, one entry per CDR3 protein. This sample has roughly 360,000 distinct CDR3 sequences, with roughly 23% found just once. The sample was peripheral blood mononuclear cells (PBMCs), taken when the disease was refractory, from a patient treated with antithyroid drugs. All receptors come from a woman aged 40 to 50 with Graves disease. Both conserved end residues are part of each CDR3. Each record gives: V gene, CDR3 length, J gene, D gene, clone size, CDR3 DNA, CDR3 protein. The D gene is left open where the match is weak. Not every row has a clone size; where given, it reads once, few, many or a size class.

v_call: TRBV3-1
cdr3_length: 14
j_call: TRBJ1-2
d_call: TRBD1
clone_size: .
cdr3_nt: TGTGCCAGCAGCCAGGGACAGGGCGGCTATGGCTACACCTTC
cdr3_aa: CASSQGQGGYGYTF

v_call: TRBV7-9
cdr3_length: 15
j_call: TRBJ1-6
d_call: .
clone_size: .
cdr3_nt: TGTGCCAGCAGTGCCGGCATCGGGACATATTCACCCCTCCACTTT
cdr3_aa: CASSAGIGTYSPLHF

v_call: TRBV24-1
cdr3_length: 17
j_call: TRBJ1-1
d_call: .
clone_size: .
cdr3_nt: TGTGCCACCAGTGACCCGACCCGAGGACAGATGAACACTGAAGCTTTCTTT
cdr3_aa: CATSDPTRGQMNTEAFF

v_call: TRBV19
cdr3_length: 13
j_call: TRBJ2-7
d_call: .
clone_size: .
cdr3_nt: TGTGCCAGCAGCCCTGTGGCATTTTACGAGCAGTACTTC
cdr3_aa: CASSPVAFYEQYF

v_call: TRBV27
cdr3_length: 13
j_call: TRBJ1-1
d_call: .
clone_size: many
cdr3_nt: TGTGCCAGCAGTTTGCTGTACAGCACTGAAGCTTTCTTT
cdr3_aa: CASSLLYSTEAFF

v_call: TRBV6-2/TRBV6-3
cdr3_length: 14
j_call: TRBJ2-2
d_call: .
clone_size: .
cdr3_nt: TGTGCCAGCAGTGCGTCCAGGGGAACCGGGGAGCTGTTTTTT
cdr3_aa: CASSASRGTGELFF

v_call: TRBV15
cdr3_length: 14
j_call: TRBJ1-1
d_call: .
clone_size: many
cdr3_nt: TGTGCCACCAGCAAAAACAAATTGAACACTGAAGCTTTCTTT
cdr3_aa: CATSKNKLNTEAFF

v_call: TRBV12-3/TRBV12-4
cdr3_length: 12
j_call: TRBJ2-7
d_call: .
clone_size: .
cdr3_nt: TGTGCCAGCACTTGGGGTACCTACGAGCAGTACTTC
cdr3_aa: CASTWGTYEQYF

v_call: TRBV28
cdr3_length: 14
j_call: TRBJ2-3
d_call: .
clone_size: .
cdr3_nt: TGTGCCAGCACCCTTTCCCCTCGCGCAGATACGCAGTATTTT
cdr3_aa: CASTLSPRADTQYF

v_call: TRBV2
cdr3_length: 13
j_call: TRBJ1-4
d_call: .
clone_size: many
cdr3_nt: TGTGCCAGCAGCTCGAGAGGCGGTGAAAAACTGTTTTTT
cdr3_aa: CASSSRGGEKLFF

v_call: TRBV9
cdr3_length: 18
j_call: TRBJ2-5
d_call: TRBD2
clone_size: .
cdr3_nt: TGTGCCAGCAGCGTAGCCCCGGGACTAGCGCCTTCCCAAGAGACCCAGTACTTC
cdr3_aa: CASSVAPGLAPSQETQYF

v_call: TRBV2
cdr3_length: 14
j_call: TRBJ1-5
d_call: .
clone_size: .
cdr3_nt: TGTGCCAGCTCACCACCGACCGTCCGTCAGCCCCAGCATTTT
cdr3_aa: CASSPPTVRQPQHF

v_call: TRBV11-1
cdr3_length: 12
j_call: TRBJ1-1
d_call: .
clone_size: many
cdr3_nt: TGTGCCAGCAGCTACGAGAACACTGAAGCTTTCTTT
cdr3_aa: CASSYENTEAFF

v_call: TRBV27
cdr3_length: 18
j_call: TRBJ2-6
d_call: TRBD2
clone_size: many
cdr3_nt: TGTGCCAGCCAACCGCTAAGCGGGAGACCCCCTGGGGCCAACGTCCTGACTTTC
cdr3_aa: CASQPLSGRPPGANVLTF

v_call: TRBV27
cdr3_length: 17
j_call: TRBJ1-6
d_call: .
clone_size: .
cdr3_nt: TGTGCCAGCAGTTTATCTATTCGGCAGGGTCTGGGTTCACCCCTCCACTTT
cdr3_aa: CASSLSIRQGLGSPLHF

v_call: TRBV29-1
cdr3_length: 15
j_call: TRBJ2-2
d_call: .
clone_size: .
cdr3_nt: TGCAGCGTTGCGTCCCAGCATGCGAACACCGGGGAGCTGTTTTTT
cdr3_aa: CSVASQHANTGELFF

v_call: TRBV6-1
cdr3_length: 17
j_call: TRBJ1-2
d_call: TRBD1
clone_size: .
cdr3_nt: TGTGCCAGCAGTCCCTGGACAGGCGCCTATTCTAACTATGGCTACACCTTC
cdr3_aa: CASSPWTGAYSNYGYTF

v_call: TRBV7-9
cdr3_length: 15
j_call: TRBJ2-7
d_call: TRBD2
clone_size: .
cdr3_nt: TGTGCCAGCTCGGGCTCACTAGCGGCGGGGGCCGAGCAGTACTTC
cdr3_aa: CASSGSLAAGAEQYF

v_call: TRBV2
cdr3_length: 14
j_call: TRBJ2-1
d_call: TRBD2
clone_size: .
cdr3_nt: TGTGCCAGCAGGGGGCTAGCGGGAGGACATGAGCAGTTCTTC
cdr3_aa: CASRGLAGGHEQFF

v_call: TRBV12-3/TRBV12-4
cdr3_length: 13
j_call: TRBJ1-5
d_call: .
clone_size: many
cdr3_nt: TGTGCCAGCAGTTCCTGGGAGTATCAGCCCCAGCATTTT
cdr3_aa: CASSSWEYQPQHF

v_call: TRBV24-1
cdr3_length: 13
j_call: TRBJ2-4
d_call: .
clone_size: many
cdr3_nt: TGTGCCACCAGAGGCGAGGGGGAAAACATTCAGTACTTC
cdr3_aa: CATRGEGENIQYF

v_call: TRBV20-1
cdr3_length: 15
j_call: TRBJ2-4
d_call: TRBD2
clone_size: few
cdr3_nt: TGCAGTGCCATGACTAGCGGGTTAGCCAAAAACATTCAGTACTTC
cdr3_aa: CSAMTSGLAKNIQYF

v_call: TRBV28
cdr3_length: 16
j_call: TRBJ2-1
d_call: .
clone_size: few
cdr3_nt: TGTGCCAGCAGTTTATGGGGGGCTAGCTCCTACAATGAGCAGTTCTTC
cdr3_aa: CASSLWGASSYNEQFF

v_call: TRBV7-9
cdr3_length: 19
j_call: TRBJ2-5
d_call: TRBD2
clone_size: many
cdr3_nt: TGTGCCAGCACCCTTCCTGGCGGGACTAGCGGCAGAGTTATAGAGACCCAGTACTTC
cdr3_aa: CASTLPGGTSGRVIETQYF

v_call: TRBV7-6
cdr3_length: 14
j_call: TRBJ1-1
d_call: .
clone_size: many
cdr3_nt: TGTGCCAGCAGCCCACAGGGAGCGGTCACTGAAGCTTTCTTT
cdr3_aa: CASSPQGAVTEAFF

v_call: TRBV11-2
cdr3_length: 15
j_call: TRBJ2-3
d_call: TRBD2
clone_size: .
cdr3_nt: TGTGCCAGCAGCTTAGCGGCGGGAGGAGACGATACGCAGTATTTT
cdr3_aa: CASSLAAGGDDTQYF

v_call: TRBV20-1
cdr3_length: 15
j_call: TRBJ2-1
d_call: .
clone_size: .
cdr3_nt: TGCAGTGTTGACCGGCCCGGGAGCTCCTACAATGAGCAGTTCTTC
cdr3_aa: CSVDRPGSSYNEQFF

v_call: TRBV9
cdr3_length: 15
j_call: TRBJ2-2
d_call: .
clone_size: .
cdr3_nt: TGTGCCAGCAGCGTTAAGGGGGCGAACACCGGGGAGCTGTTTTTT
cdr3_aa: CASSVKGANTGELFF

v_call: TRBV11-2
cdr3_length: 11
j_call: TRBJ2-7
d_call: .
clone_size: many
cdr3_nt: TGTGCCAGCAGTCGGGCCGGCGAGCAGTACTTC
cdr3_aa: CASSRAGEQYF

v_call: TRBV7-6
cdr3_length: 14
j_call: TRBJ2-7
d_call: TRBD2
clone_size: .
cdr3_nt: TGTGCCAGCAGCTTTCTAGCGGGAGTTGACGAGCAGTACTTC
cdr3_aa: CASSFLAGVDEQYF

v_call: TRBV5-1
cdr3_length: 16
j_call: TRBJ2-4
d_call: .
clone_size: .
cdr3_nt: TGCGCCAGCAGCTTTGTATTCAAGGGGTCCAAAAACATTCAGTACTTC
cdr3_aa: CASSFVFKGSKNIQYF

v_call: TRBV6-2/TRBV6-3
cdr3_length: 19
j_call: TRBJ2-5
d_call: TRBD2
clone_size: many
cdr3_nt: TGTGCCAGCAGTTACCCTGGGGTAACGGGAGGCCCTCTTGGGGCGACCCAGTACTTC
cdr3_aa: CASSYPGVTGGPLGATQYF

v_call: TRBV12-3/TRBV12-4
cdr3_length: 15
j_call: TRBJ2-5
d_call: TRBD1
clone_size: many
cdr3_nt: TGTGCCAGCAGTTTAGTAGACAGGGACCAAGAGACCCAGTACTTC
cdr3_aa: CASSLVDRDQETQYF

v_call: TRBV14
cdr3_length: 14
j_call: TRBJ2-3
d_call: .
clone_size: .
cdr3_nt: TGTGCCAGCAGCCATAAGATTTTCACAGATACGCAGTATTTT
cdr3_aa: CASSHKIFTDTQYF

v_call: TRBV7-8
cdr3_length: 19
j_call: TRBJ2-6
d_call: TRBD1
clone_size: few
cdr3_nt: TGTGCCAGCAGCCCACTATCGTTCGACAGGGGGTCGGGGGCCAACGTCCTGACTTTC
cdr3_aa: CASSPLSFDRGSGANVLTF

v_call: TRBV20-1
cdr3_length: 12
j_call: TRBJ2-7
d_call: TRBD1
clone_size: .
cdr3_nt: TGCAGTTGGGACAGGGAAGGGTACGAGCAGTACTTC
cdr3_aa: CSWDREGYEQYF

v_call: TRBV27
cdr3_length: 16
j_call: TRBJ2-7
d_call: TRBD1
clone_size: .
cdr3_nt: TGTGCCAGCAGCCTTCTTGGGGGACAGGGATCCTACGAGCAGTACTTC
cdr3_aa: CASSLLGGQGSYEQYF

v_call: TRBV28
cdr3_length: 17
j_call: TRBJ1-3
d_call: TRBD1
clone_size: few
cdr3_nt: TGTGCCAGCAGCTTACCATTCTCAGGGGGCTCTGGAAACACCATATATTTT
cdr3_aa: CASSLPFSGGSGNTIYF

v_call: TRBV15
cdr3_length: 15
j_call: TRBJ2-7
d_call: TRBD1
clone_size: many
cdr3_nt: TGTGCCACCAGCCCACAGGGACAGTCCTCCTACGAGCAGTACTTC
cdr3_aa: CATSPQGQSSYEQYF

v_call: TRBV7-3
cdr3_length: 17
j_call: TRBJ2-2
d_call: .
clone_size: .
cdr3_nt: TGTGCCAGCAGCTTATGGAAGGGGGGCTCTGGCACCGGGGAGCTGTTTTTT
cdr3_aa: CASSLWKGGSGTGELFF